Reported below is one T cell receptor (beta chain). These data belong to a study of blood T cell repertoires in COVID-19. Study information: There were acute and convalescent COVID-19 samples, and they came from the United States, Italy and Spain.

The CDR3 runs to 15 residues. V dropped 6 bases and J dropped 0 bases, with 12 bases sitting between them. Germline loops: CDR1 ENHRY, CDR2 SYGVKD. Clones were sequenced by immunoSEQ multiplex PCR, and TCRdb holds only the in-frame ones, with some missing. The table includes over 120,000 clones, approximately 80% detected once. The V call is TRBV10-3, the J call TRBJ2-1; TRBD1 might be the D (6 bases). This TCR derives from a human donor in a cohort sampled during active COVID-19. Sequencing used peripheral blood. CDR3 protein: CAIRGQGSSYNEQFF. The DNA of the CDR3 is TGTGCCATCAGGGGCCAGGGGAGCTCCTACAATGAGCAGTTCTTC.